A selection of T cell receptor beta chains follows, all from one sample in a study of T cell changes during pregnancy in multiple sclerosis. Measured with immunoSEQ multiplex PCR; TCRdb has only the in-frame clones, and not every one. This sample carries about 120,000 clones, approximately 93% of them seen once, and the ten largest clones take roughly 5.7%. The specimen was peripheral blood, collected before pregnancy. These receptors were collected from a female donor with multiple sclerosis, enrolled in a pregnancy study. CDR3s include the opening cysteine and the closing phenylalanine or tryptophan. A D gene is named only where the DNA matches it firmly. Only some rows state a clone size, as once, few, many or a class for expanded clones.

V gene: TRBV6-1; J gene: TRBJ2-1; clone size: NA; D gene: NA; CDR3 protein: CASIPTREDEQFF; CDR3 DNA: TGTGCCAGCATCCCCACCAGGGAGGATGAGCAGTTCTTC
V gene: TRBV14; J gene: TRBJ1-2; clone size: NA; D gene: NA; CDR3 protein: CASSQDLLPGNYGYTF; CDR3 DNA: TGTGCCAGCAGCCAAGACTTACTCCCAGGGAACTATGGCTACACCTTC
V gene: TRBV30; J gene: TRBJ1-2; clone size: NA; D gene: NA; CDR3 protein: CAWSAGEGGTF; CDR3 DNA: TGTGCCTGGAGTGCCGGTGAAGGGGGCACCTTC
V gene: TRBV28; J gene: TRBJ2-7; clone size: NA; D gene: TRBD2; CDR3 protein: CASSLAGTSGGFEQYF; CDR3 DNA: TGTGCCAGCAGTTTGGCCGGGACTAGCGGAGGGTTCGAGCAGTACTTC
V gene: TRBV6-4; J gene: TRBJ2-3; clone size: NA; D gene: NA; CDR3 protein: CASSDSPLAPRDTQYF; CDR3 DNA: TGTGCCAGCAGTGACTCCCCGTTAGCGCCCCGGGATACGCAGTATTTT
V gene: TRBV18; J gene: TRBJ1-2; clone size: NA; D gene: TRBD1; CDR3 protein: CASSPSQDRSLSGYTF; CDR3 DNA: TGTGCCAGCTCACCATCCCAGGACAGGTCCCTATCCGGCTACACCTTC
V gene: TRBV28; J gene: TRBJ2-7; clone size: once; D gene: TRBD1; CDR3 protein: CATQTPGQVYEQYF; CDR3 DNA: TGTGCCACCCAAACCCCGGGACAGGTGTACGAGCAGTACTTC
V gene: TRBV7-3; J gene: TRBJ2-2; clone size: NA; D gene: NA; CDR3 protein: CASSLTSGTGELFF; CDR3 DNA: TGTGCCAGCAGCTTAACGTCAGGGACCGGGGAGCTGTTTTTT
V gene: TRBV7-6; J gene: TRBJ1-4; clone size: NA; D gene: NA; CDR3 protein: CASSLGRTVTVSEKLFF; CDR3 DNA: TGTGCCAGCAGCTTAGGTCGGACAGTAACAGTGTCGGAAAAACTGTTTTTT
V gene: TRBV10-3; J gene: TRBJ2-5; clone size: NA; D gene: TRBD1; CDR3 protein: CAISQQGYETQYF; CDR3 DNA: TGTGCCATCAGTCAACAGGGGTACGAGACCCAGTACTTC
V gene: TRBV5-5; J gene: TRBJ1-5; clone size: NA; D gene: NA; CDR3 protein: CASSLFQGSNQPQHF; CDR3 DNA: TGTGCCAGCAGCTTGTTTCAGGGGAGCAATCAGCCCCAGCATTTT
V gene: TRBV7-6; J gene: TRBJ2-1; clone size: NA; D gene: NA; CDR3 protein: CASSLGVTGSSGEQFF; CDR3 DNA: TGTGCCAGCAGCTTAGGGGTCACGGGGAGCTCCGGTGAGCAGTTCTTC
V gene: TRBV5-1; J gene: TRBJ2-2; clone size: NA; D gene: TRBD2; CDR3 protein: CASTSPPGGLSTGELFF; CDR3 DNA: TGCGCCAGCACCTCTCCCCCGGGAGGGCTTTCCACCGGGGAGCTGTTTTTT
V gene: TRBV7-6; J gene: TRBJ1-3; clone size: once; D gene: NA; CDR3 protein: CASSLVPGQLPSGNTIYF; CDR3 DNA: TGTGCCAGCAGCTTAGTCCCAGGACAGCTCCCCTCTGGAAACACCATATATTTT
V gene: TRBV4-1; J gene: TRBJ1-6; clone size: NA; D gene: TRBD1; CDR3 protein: CASSSRTGTNSPLHF; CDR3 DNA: TGCGCCAGCAGCTCTCGGACAGGGACGAATTCACCCCTCCACTTT
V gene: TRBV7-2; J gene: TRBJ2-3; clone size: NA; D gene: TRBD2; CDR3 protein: CASSLTSAVTDTQYF; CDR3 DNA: TGTGCCAGCAGCTTGACTAGCGCGGTCACAGATACGCAGTATTTT
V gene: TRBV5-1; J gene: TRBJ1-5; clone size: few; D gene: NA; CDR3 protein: CASSLNPPPQHF; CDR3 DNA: TGCGCCAGCAGCTTGAATCCTCCGCCCCAGCATTTT
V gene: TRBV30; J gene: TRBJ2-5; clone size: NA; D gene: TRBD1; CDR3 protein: CAWSWAGGKGTQYF; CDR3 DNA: TGTGCCTGGAGTTGGGCAGGGGGTAAGGGGACCCAGTACTTC
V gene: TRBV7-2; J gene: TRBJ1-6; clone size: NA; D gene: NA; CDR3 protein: CASSLARVSSYNSPLHF; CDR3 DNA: TGTGCCAGCAGCTTAGCGAGGGTTAGCTCCTATAATTCACCCCTCCACTTT
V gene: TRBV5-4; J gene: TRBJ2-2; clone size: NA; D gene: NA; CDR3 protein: CASSLAGVEVVAGELFF; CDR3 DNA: TGTGCCAGCAGCTTAGCAGGGGTGGAGGTTGTAGCCGGGGAGCTGTTTTTT
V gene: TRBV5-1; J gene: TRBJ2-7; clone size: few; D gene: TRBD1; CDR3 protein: CASSLSRQGYEQYF; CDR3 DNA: TGCGCCAGCAGCTTGTCCCGACAGGGCTACGAGCAGTACTTC
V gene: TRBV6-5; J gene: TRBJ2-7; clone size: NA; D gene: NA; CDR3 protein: CASRYLTRGGYEQYF; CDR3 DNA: TGTGCCAGCAGGTACCTAACCAGGGGAGGGTACGAGCAGTACTTC
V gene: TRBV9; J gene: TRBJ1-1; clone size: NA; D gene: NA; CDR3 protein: CASSRLRQADTEAFF; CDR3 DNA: TGTGCCAGCAGCAGGCTAAGACAGGCGGACACTGAAGCTTTCTTT
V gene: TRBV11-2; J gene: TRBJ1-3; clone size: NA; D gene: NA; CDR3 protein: CASTTGNSGNTIYF; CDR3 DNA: TGTGCCAGCACCACAGGAAACTCTGGAAACACCATATATTTT